Listed here are 5 T cell receptor beta chains from one sample, sequenced in a study of blood T cell repertoires in COVID-19. Clones were sequenced by immunoSEQ multiplex PCR, and TCRdb holds only the in-frame ones, with some missing. Seen here are about 210,000 clones, 92% observed once, and the top ten hold roughly 1.2%. Sequences were obtained from peripheral blood. The receptors derive from a man in his thirties or forties with acute or convalescent COVID-19.

The V gene is TRBV19, the J gene TRBJ2-7, with 8 bases aligning to TRBD2. Trimming took 8 bases from V and 2 from J; bases not matched to a gene: 5. The V gene's germline CDR1 is LNHDA and CDR2 SQIVND (reference sequence). The CDR3 is made up of 13 amino acids. As DNA, the CDR3 is TGTGCCAGTCGGGGGGGGATCGCCTACGAGCAGTACTTC. Protein product: CASRGGIAYEQYF.

The chain recombines TRBV27 with TRBJ2-1, with 7 bases matching TRBD1. With 7 bases clipped from V and 5 bases from J, the junction kept 8 bases outside the gene matches. The CDR3 is made up of 14 amino acids. Germline V gene data show CDR1 as MNHEY and CDR2 as SMNVEV (reference sequence). The DNA for the CDR3 is TGTGCCAGCACCCTAGGGACAGCCAACAATGAGCAGTTCTTC. It codes for CASTLGTANNEQFF.

This clone was seen a handful of times. The junction does not match germline at one end; this may be a read error. V gene TRBV7-7 combines with J gene TRBJ2-2; 7 positions match TRBD1. The length of the CDR3 is 15 residues. Per germline, CDR1 SSHAT and CDR2 FNYEAQ (reference sequence). CDR3 bases: TGTGCTAGCAGCTTGGGGACAGCGAACACCGGGGAGCTGTTTTTT. Its translation is CASSLGTANTGELFF.

The CDR3 spells CASSAGGSSFDTQYF. The CDR3 bases are TGCGCCAGCAGTGCGGGGGGTAGTTCCTTCGATACGCAGTATTTT. V and J are TRBV10-2 and TRBJ2-3, with 7 positions matching TRBD2. Germline assignment: CDR1 WSHSY and CDR2 SAAADI. The V segment lost 4 bases and the J segment 6 bases; nucleotides outside the gene matches: 10. The CDR3 is made up of 15 amino acids.

The rearrangement links TRBV15 to TRBJ2-1; 7 positions match TRBD2. The germline CDR1 and CDR2 sequences are LNHNV and YYDKDF (reference sequence). CDR3 length equals 20 residues. V was clipped by 1 base and J by 3 bases; unmatched bases: 18. The CDR3, as DNA: TGTGCCACCAGCAGAGGAGGGAGGATGGGGGGGACCCTGTTCTACAATGAGCAGTTCTTC. This gives the protein CATSRGGRMGGTLFYNEQFF.